These 6 T cell receptor beta chains were all obtained from the same sample, sequenced in a study of blood T cell repertoires in COVID-19. Libraries were prepared by immunoSEQ multiplex PCR; TCRdb keeps only in-frame clonotypes and omits some of them. The sample includes approximately 97,000 clones, about 83% seen only once; the top ten take about 10%. Sequencing used peripheral blood. Receptor source: a man between 35 and 55 years old with active or convalescent COVID-19.

The gene calls are TRBV14 and TRBJ1-1, with D hard to call. The germline V and J ends were trimmed by 3 bases and 0 bases, with 5 bases remaining between them. Germline CDR1 and CDR2: SGHDN and FVKESK. CDR3 length: 13 residues. The CDR3 reads CASSQQMNTEAFF. CDR3 DNA: TGTGCCAGCAGCCAGCAGATGAACACTGAAGCTTTCTTT.

The V call is TRBV7-3, the J call TRBJ2-2; 7 nucleotides agree with TRBD1. The CDR3 runs 15 residues. Trimming took 2 bases from V and 4 from J; bases not matched to a gene: 4. The V gene's germline CDR1 is SGHTA and CDR2 FQGTGA. The CDR3: CASSLQQGTTGELFF. CDR3 coding DNA: TGTGCCAGCAGCTTACAACAGGGGACCACCGGGGAGCTGTTTTTT.

The chain recombines TRBV9 with TRBJ2-7; possible D gene TRBD1, 5 bases. The CDR3 is made up of 15 amino acids. Trimming shortened V by 0 bases and J by 3 bases, and 13 bases separated the two germline ends. Per the germline V gene, CDR1 is SGDLS and CDR2 is YYNGEE. In DNA, the CDR3 is TGTGCCAGCAGCGTAGAAGGACAAGGGTTCTACGAGCAGTACTTC. Protein sequence: CASSVEGQGFYEQYF.

The J gene is TRBJ1-3, the V gene TRBV4-3, with a weak D call TRBD1 (5 bases). Trimming removed 1 base from V and 4 bases from J, with 8 bases in between. CDR1 is LGHNA, CDR2 YSLEER, per germline. This CDR3 has 14 residues. In nucleotides, the CDR3 is TGCGCCAGCAGCCAAGGGGCAGGGGGAAACACCATATATTTT. Its protein product is CASSQGAGGNTIYF.

V is TRBV6-5 and J is TRBJ1-2; 10 bases are a match to TRBD1. The length of the CDR3 is 15 residues. Germline CDR1 MNHEY, CDR2 SVGAGI. The V gene end was trimmed by 4 bases and the J gene end by 4 bases; junction bases not matched to a gene: 6. CDR3 DNA: TGTGCCAGCAGTTTCCGGGACAGGGGAACCTATGGCTACACCTTC. Amino acid sequence: CASSFRDRGTYGYTF.

This clone was observed once. The chain recombines TRBV6-5 with TRBJ2-5; maybe TRBD1 (6 bases). Germline V gene data show CDR1 as MNHEY and CDR2 as SVGAGI. CDR3 length: 13 amino acids. Deletions cut 6 bases from V and 4 bases from J, with 12 bases between. For the CDR3, the DNA is TGTGCCAGCAGATCAGGGGTCCCAGAGACCCAGTACTTC. As protein: CASRSGVPETQYF.